Only one count was recorded for the clone carrying this T cell receptor beta chain. In the same sample, other DNA sequences code for this CDR3. Original analysis: Nucleated cell number was recorded as an estimate derived from reference gene primer amplification. Only in-frame clones appear in the TCRdb table, and some are missing; sequencing was by immunoSEQ multiplex PCR. From that table come the V and J calls and clone size; the DNA was used to work out D and trimming. The profile shows approximately 60,000 clones, approximately 80% of them singletons. The sample belongs to a study of blood T cell repertoires in COVID-19. The overall study: T cells, B-cell-depleted T cells, or PBMCs supplied cDNA or gDNA.

This CDR3 contains 13 residues. Germline CDR1 reads MNHEY; CDR2 reads SMNVEV (reference sequence). Deletions cut 2 bases from V and 4 bases from J, with 3 bases between. The rearrangement links TRBV27 to TRBJ2-6, with D unclear. The specimen was peripheral blood. The clonotype comes from a man aged 55 to 70 with acute or convalescent COVID-19. CDR3 sequence: CASSLAGANVLTF. As DNA, the CDR3 is TGTGCCAGCAGTTTAGCGGGGGCCAACGTCCTGACTTTC.